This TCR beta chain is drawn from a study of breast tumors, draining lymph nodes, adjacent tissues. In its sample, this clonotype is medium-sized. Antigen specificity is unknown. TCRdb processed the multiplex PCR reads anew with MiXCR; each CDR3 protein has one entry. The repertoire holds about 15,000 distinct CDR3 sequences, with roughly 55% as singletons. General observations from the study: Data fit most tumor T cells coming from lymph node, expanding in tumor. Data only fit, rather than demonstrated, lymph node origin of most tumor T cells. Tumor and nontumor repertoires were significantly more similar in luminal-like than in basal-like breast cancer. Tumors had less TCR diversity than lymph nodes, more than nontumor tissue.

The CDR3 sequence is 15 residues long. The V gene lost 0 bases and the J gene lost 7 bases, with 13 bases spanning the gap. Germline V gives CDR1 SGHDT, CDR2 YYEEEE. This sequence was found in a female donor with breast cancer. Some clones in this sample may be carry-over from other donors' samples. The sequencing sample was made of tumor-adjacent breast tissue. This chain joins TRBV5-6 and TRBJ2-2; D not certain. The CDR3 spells CASSLVGRQVGELFF. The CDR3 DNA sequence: TGTGCCAGCAGCTTGGTAGGCAGGCAGGTCGGGGAGCTGTTTTTT. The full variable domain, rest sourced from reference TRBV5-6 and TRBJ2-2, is DAGVTQSPTHLIKTRGQQVTLRCSPKSGHDTVSWYQQALGQGPQFIFQYYEEEERQRGNFPDRFSGHQFPNYSSELNVNALLLGDSALYLCASSLVGRQVGELFFGEGSRLTVL.